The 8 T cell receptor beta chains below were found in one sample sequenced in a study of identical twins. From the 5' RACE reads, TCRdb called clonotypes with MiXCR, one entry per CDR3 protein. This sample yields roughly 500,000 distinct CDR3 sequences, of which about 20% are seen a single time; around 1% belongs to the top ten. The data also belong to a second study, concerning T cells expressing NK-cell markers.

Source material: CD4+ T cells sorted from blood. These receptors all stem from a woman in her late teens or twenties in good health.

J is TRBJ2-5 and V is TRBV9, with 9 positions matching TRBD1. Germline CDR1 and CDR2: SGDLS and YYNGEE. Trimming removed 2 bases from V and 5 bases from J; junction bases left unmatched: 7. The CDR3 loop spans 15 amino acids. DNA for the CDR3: TGTGCCAGCAGCGTTACCGGGACAGGGTACGAGACCCAGTACTTC. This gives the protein CASSVTGTGYETQYF. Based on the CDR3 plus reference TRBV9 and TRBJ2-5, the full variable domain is DSGVTQTPKHLITATGQRVTLRCSPRSGDLSVYWYQQSLDQGLQFLIQYYNGEERAKGNILERFSAQQFPDLHSELNLSSLELGDSALYFCASSVTGTGYETQYFGPGTRLLVL.

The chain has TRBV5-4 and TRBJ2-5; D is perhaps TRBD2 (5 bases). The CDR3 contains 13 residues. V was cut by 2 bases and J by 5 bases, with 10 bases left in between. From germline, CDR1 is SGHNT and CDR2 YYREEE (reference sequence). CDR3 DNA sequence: TGTGCCAGCAGCTTAGGACTGAAGGAGACCCAGTACTTC. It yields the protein CASSLGLKETQYF.

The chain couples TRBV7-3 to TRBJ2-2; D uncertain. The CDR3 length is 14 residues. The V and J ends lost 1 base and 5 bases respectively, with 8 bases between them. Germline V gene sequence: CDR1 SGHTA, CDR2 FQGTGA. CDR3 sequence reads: CASSLKVGTGELFF. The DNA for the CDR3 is TGTGCCAGCAGCTTAAAAGTGGGGACCGGGGAGCTGTTTTTT.

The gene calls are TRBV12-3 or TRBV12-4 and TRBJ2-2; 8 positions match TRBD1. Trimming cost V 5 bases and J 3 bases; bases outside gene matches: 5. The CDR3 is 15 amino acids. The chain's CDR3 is CASSPEDRDTGELFF. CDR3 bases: TGTGCCAGCAGTCCCGAGGACAGGGACACCGGGGAGCTGTTTTTT.

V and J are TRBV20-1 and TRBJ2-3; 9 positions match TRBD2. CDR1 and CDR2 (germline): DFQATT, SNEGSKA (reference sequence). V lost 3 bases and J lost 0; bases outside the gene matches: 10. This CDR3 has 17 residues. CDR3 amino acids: CSASPSRGGGSTDTQYF. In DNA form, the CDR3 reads TGCAGTGCTAGTCCCTCTCGCGGGGGGGGAAGCACAGATACGCAGTATTTT.

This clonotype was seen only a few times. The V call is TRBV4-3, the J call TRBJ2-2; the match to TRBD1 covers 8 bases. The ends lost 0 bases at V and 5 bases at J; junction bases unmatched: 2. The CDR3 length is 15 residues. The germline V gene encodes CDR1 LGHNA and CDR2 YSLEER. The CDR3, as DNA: TGCGCCAGCAGCCAAGAAGGACAGGGTACCGGGGAGCTGTTTTTT. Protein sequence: CASSQEGQGTGELFF.

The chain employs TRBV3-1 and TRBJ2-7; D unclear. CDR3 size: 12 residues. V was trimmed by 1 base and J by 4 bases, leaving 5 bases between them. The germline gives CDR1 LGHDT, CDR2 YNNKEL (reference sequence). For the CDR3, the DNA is TGTGCCAGCAGCCAAGGAAAGTACGAGCAGTACTTC. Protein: CASSQGKYEQYF.

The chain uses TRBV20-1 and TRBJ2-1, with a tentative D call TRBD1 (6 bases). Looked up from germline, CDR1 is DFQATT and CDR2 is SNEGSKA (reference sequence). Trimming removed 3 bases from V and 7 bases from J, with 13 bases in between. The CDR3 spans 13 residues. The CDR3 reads CSASPTGKNEQFF. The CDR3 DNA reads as TGCAGTGCTAGTCCTACAGGGAAGAATGAGCAGTTCTTC.